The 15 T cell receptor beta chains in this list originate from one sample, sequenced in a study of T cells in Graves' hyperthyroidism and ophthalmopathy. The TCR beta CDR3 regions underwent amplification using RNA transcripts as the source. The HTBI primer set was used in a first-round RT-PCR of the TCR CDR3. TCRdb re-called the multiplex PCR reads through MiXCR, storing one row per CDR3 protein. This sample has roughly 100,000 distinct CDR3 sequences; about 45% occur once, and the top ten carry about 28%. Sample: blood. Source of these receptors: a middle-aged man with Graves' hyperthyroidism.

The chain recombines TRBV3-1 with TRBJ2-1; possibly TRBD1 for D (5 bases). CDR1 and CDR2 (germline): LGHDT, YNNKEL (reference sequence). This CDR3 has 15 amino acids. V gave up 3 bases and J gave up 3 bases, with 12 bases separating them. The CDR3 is CASSQTDTDYNEQFF. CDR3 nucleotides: TGTGCCAGCAGCCAGACAGATACGGACTACAATGAGCAGTTCTTC.

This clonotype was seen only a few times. Here the CDR3 reads CASSLKTAYEQYF. The CDR3, as DNA: TGTGCCAGCAGTCTTAAGACGGCATACGAGCAGTACTTC. The chain carries TRBV6-1 and TRBJ2-7; no clear D gene. The CDR3 loop spans 13 amino acids. The germline gives CDR1 MNHNS, CDR2 SASEGT. V was cut by 5 bases and J by 4 bases, with 12 bases left in between.

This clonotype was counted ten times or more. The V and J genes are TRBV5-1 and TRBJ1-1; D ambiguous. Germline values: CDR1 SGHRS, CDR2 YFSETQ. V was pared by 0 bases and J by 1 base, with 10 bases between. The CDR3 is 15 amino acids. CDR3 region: CASSLERWGNTEAFF. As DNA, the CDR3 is TGCGCCAGCAGCTTGGAAAGGTGGGGGAACACTGAAGCTTTCTTT.

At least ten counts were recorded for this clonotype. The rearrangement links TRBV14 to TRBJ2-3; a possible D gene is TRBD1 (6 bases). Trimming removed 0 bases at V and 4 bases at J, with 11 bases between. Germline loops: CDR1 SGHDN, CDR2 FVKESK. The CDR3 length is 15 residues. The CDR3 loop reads CASSQDQGWADTQYF. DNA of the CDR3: TGTGCCAGCAGCCAAGATCAGGGGTGGGCAGATACGCAGTATTTT.

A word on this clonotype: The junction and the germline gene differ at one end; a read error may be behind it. The CDR3: CATRAPASDTQYF. CDR3 nucleotide sequence: TGTGCCACCAGGGCACCAGCGTCAGATACGCAATATTTT. This chain uses TRBV24-1 with TRBJ2-3; D uncertain. CDR1 is KGHDR, CDR2 SFDVKD, per germline. This CDR3 has 13 amino acids.

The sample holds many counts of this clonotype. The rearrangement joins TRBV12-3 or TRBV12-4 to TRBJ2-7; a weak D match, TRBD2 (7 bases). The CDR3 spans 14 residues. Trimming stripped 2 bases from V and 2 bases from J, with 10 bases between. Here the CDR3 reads CASSLTGGPYEQYF. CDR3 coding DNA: TGTGCCAGCAGTTTAACGGGGGGCCCCTACGAGCAGTACTTC.

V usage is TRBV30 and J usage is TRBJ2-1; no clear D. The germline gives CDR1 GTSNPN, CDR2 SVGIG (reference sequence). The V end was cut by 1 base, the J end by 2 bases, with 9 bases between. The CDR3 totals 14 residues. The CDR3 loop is CAWSAFLPYNEQFF. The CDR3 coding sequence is TGTGCCTGGAGTGCTTTTCTACCCTACAATGAGCAGTTCTTC.

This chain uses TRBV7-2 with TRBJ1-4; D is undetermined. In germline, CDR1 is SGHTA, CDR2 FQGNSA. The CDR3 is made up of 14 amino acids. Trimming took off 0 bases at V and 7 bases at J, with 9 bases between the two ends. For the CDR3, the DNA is TGTGCCAGCAGCTTAGCGGACCAGAGTGAAAAACTGTTTTTT. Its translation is CASSLADQSEKLFF.

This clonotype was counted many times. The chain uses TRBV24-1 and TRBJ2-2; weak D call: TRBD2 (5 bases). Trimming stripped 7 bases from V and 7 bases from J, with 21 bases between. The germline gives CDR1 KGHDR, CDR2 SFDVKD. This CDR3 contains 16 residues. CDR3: CATSRFDGLAFGELFF. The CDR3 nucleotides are TGTGCCACCAGCCGCTTCGATGGGCTAGCTTTCGGGGAGCTGTTTTTT.

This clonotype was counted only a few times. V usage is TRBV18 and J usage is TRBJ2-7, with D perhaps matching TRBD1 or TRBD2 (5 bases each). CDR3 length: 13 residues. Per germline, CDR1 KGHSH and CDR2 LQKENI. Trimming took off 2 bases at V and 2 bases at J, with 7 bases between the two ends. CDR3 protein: CASSPGGTYEQYF. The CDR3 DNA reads TGTGCCAGCTCACCAGGGGGAACCTACGAGCAGTACTTC.

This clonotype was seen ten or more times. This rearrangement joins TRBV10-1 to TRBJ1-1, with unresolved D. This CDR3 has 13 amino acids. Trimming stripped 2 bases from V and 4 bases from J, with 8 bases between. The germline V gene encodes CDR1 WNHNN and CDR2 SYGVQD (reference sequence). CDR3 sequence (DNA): TGCGCCAGCAGTGAGGCGAAGGGCACTGAAGCTTTCTTT. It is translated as CASSEAKGTEAFF.

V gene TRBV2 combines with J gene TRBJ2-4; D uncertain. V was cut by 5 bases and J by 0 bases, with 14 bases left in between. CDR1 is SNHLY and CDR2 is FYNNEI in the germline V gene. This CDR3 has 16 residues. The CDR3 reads CASSRYMTLAKNIQYF. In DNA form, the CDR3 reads TGTGCCAGCAGTCGCTACATGACCCTAGCCAAAAACATTCAGTACTTC. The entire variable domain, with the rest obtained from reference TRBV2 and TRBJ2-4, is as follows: EPEVTQTPSHQVTQMGQEVILRCVPISNHLYFYWYRQILGQKVEFLVSFYNNEISEKSEIFDDQFSVERPDGSNFTLKIRSTKLEDSAMYFCASSRYMTLAKNIQYFGAGTRLSVL.

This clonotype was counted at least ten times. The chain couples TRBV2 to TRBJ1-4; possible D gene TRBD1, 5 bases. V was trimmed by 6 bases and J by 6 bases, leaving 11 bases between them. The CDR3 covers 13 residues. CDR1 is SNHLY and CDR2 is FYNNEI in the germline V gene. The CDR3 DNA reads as TGTGCCAGCAGGGACATCGAGGATGAAAAACTGTTTTTT. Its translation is CASRDIEDEKLFF.

The CDR3 sequence: CASSPLPGLGFDNEQYF. CDR3 in DNA: TGTGCCAGCAGTCCGCTCCCGGGGCTTGGGTTTGACAATGAGCAGTATTTT. The chain couples TRBV7-9 to TRBJ2-3, with D possibly called TRBD1 or TRBD2 (5 bases each). The CDR3 has 17 residues. Trimming stripped 6 bases from V and 11 bases from J, with 30 bases between. CDR1 SEHNR and CDR2 FQNEAQ come from the germline V gene (reference sequence).

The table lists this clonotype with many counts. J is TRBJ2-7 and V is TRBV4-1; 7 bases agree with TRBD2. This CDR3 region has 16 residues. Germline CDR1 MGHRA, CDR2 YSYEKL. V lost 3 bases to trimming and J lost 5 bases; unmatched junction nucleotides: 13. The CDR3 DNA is TGCGCCAGCAGCCAGGAGCCTTTGGGAGGGACCGACGAGCAGTACTTC. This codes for CASSQEPLGGTDEQYF.